This T cell receptor beta chain was sequenced during a study of PD-1 blockade in classical Hodgkin lymphoma. Every patient was affected by relapse after autologous stem cell transplantation, while exposure to brentuximab vedotin was not uniform. Clones were read by immunoSEQ multiplex PCR, and TCRdb kept only the in-frame ones, dropping some. The sample shows about 110,000 clones, roughly nine tenths of them seen only once. Germline V gene sequence: CDR1 KGHSH, CDR2 LQKENI. The CDR3 contains 17 residues. V lost 2 bases and J lost 4; bases outside the gene matches: 11. This specimen was peripheral blood mononuclear cells (PBMCs), taken before the second cycle of nivolumab. The origin of this receptor is a human donor with classical Hodgkin lymphoma. V and J are TRBV18 and TRBJ2-1; 7 bases agree with TRBD2. The CDR3 reads CASSPRPSGTGYNEQFF. As DNA, the CDR3 is TGTGCCAGCTCACCAAGGCCGAGCGGGACCGGTTACAATGAGCAGTTCTTC.